The T cell receptor beta chain under discussion was sequenced for a study of cytomegalovirus exposure and HLA in healthy donors. Background on the study: Early released data had roughly 81 million unique TCRs, all coming from HLA-typed donors. Study-wide findings and caveats: The study labeled 150 or so TCR beta chains cytomegalovirus-associated.

The CDR3 is made up of 17 amino acids. Germline trimming cut 4 bases from V and 8 bases from J; bases unmatched to any gene: 13. Germline-derived CDR1 and CDR2 are MNHEY and SMNVEV (reference sequence). Concerning this clone itself: Its antigen is unidentified.

Primers for the PCR totalled 60 Vbeta and 13 Jbeta. The repertoire was sequenced with immunoSEQ multiplex PCR; TCRdb's copy has only in-frame clones and lacks some. Found here are about 140,000 clones, roughly 79% of them singletons; the top ten hold 1.5% to 2.5%. The rearrangement uses TRBV27 and TRBJ2-1; 11 positions agree with TRBD2. The sample comprised PBMCs. The clonotype was recovered from a woman between 40 and 50 years old in good health and CMV-seronegative. CDR3 region: CASSWGTSGGGRDEQFF. CDR3 bases: TGTGCCAGCAGTTGGGGGACTAGCGGAGGGGGGAGGGATGAGCAGTTCTTC.